This T cell receptor beta chain was identified during a study of cytomegalovirus exposure and HLA in healthy donors. Regarding the study as a whole: Earlier analysis looked at TCR beta V segments, and most were productive about 90% or about 30% of the time.

A word on this clone: What it recognizes is unknown.

60 Vbeta and 13 Jbeta primers were used in PCR. The protocol was immunoSEQ multiplex PCR, while the TCRdb copy is restricted to in-frame clones and leaves out a portion. The profile covers 160,000 or so clones, with approximately 82% appearing a single time and under 1.5% taken by the ten largest. This CDR3 contains 13 residues. V shed 1 base and J shed 0 bases, with 3 bases lying between them. CDR1 and CDR2 from the germline V gene are SGHVS and FNYEAQ. This sequence was found in a male donor in good health and CMV-seronegative. Sequencing was carried out using PBMCs. This sequence joins TRBV7-6 and TRBJ1-1; D is ambiguous. The CDR3 protein is CASSLDMNTEAFF. The CDR3 DNA is TGTGCCAGCAGCTTAGATATGAACACTGAAGCTTTCTTT. The variable domain in full, completed from reference TRBV7-6 and TRBJ1-1, reads GAGVSQSPRYKVTKRGQDVALRCDPISGHVSLYWYRQALGQGPEFLTYFNYEAQQDKSGLPNDRFSAERPEGSISTLTIQRTEQRDSAMYRCASSLDMNTEAFFGQGTRLTVV.